The 20 T cell receptor beta chains below were found in one sample sequenced in a study of T cells after yellow fever vaccination. Each CDR3 protein is one row after TCRdb ran MiXCR on the 5' RACE reads. This sample yields more than 200,000 distinct CDR3 sequences, of which about 3.9% are seen a single time; around 20% belongs to the top ten. The sequencing here drew on PBMCs, taken 15 days after the yellow fever booster vaccination. The receptors here all came from a young man who received the YFV17D yellow fever vaccine.

The table lists this clonotype with many counts. J is TRBJ2-5 and V is TRBV2; maybe TRBD2 (5 bases). V was clipped by 3 bases and J by 5 bases, with 10 bases between them. The germline V gene encodes CDR1 SNHLY and CDR2 FYNNEI. The CDR3 is 13 residues long. CDR3 in amino acids: CASSELTRETQYF. The CDR3 DNA follows: TGTGCCAGCAGTGAGCTAACTAGGGAGACCCAGTACTTC.

There are a few counts of this clonotype. This chain uses TRBV5-4 with TRBJ2-2; TRBD1 might be the D (5 bases). The germline V gene encodes CDR1 SGHNT and CDR2 YYREEE (reference sequence). V was clipped by 3 bases and J by 1 base, with 10 bases between them. The CDR3 runs to 15 residues. The CDR3 nucleotides are TGTGCCAGCAGCTCACCTCAGGGGAACACCGGGGAGCTGTTTTTT. It is translated as CASSSPQGNTGELFF.

This clonotype appeared many times. The rearrangement joins TRBV6-1 to TRBJ1-5; 8 positions agree with TRBD1. J was trimmed by 5 bases and V by 2 bases; bases with no gene match: 5. Germline CDR1 is MNHNS and CDR2 is SASEGT. The length of the CDR3 is 15 residues. CDR3 residues: CASSERQGPDQPQHF. CDR3 sequence (DNA): TGTGCCAGCAGTGAACGACAGGGGCCCGATCAGCCCCAGCATTTT.

This clonotype occurred many times. The chain carries TRBV28 and TRBJ2-3, with 9 nucleotides matching TRBD2. Germline CDR1 is MDHEN and CDR2 is SYDVKM. The V segment lost 3 bases and the J segment 4 bases; nucleotides outside the gene matches: 5. The CDR3 has 15 residues. In DNA form, the CDR3 reads TGTGCCAGCAGTTTTGCGGGGGGGCCTCCAGATACGCAGTATTTT. This translates into CASSFAGGPPDTQYF. Combining the CDR3 with reference TRBV28 and TRBJ2-3 gives the whole variable domain DVKVTQSSRYLVKRTGEKVFLECVQDMDHENMFWYRQDPGLGLRLIYFSYDVKMKEKGDIPEGYSVSREKKERFSLILESASTNQTSMYLCASSFAGGPPDTQYFGPGTRLTVL.

The rearrangement joins TRBV4-3 to TRBJ2-2; TRBD2 is a possible D gene (6 bases). Trimming shortened V by 0 bases and J by 3 bases, and 14 bases separated the two germline ends. Germline-derived CDR1 and CDR2 are LGHNA and YSLEER. The CDR3 totals 17 residues. This CDR3 is CASSQDAHREYTGELFF. DNA of the CDR3: TGCGCCAGCAGCCAAGATGCTCACCGGGAGTACACCGGGGAGCTGTTTTTT.

This clonotype was counted at least ten times. The rearrangement uses TRBV7-2 and TRBJ2-6, with 10 bases lining up with TRBD1. With V trimmed by 8 bases and J by 0 bases, 10 bases remained unmatched. The CDR3 runs 18 residues. Looked up from germline, CDR1 is SGHTA and CDR2 is FQGNSA. The CDR3 region has the DNA TGTGCCAGCGCTTTGGGGGACAGGGGCCTCTCTGGGGCCAACGTCCTGACTTTC. Protein product: CASALGDRGLSGANVLTF.

This clonotype was seen repeatedly, ten times or more. J is TRBJ2-7 and V is TRBV20-1; 7 bases map to TRBD2. Losses at the gene ends were 2 bases for V and 1 base for J; bases not matched to a gene: 14. Germline V gene sequence: CDR1 DFQATT, CDR2 SNEGSKA (reference sequence). The length of the CDR3 is 17 residues. This chain's CDR3 is CSARPHSGGGKSYEQYF. Written as DNA, the CDR3 is TGCAGTGCTAGACCCCATTCCGGCGGGGGTAAATCCTACGAGCAGTACTTC.

In this sample, this clonotype turned up many times. The gene calls are TRBV6-2 or TRBV6-3 and TRBJ2-1; 12 positions agree with TRBD2. V dropped 7 bases and J dropped 15; count of bases not matched to a gene: 16. CDR1 is MNHEY, CDR2 SVGEGT, per germline. The CDR3 sequence is 15 residues long. CDR3 DNA sequence: TGTGCCAGCATCCCTCAGTGGGCTAGCGGGGGGGCGATGTTCTTC. Its protein is CASIPQWASGGAMFF.

There are many counts of this clonotype. V and J are TRBV19 and TRBJ2-7; D possibly corresponds to TRBD2 (5 bases). Trimming took off 9 bases at V and 2 bases at J, with 17 bases between the two ends. The CDR3 is 14 amino acids. The germline V gene encodes CDR1 LNHDA and CDR2 SQIVND (reference sequence). CDR3 sequence reads: CASPTGLTPYEQYV. CDR3 sequence (DNA): TGTGCCAGCCCGACCGGACTCACTCCCTACGAGCAGTACGTC.

This clonotype was detected many times. The chain links TRBV6-6 to TRBJ1-1; D perhaps matches TRBD1 (6 bases). The germline V gene has CDR1 MNHNY and CDR2 SVGAGI (reference sequence). Trimming took off 4 bases at V and 1 base at J, with 13 bases between the two ends. The CDR3 length is 15 residues. The CDR3 is CASSSQGSSNTEAFF. Here the CDR3 DNA reads TGTGCCAGCAGTTCCCAGGGGTCTTCGAACACTGAAGCTTTCTTT.

In this sample, this clonotype turned up many times. This chain connects TRBV20-1 to TRBJ2-7, with 7 bases identical to TRBD1. In germline, CDR1 is DFQATT, CDR2 SNEGSKA (reference sequence). The junction had 8 bases not matched to a gene; V was cut back by 2 bases and J by 7 bases. The CDR3 extends over 13 amino acids. CDR3 region: CSARSRGGGEQYF. In DNA form, the CDR3 reads TGCAGTGCTAGATCGCGAGGGGGCGGTGAGCAGTACTTC.

This clonotype appeared many times. The V call is TRBV4-3, the J call TRBJ2-3, with 10 bases identical to TRBD2. Per germline, CDR1 LGHNA and CDR2 YSLEER. This CDR3 contains 16 residues. V lost 4 bases, J lost 1 base, and 5 bases stayed unmatched. CDR3: CASSPAGTSGTDTQYF. The CDR3 nucleotides are TGCGCCAGCAGCCCTGCCGGGACTAGCGGCACAGATACGCAGTATTTT.

This clonotype was detected many times. The chain carries TRBV5-1 and TRBJ2-3; the match to TRBD2 covers 8 bases. With 0 bases clipped from V and 2 bases from J, the junction kept 5 bases outside the gene matches. Germline-derived CDR1 and CDR2 are SGHRS and YFSETQ. This CDR3 spans 16 amino acids. This chain's CDR3 is CASSLDGGAFTDTQYF. The CDR3 nucleotides are TGCGCCAGCAGCTTGGACGGGGGGGCCTTCACAGATACGCAGTATTTT.

This clonotype was counted a few times. The rearrangement uses TRBV28 and TRBJ1-3; the D is unclear. The germline CDR1 and CDR2 sequences are MDHEN and SYDVKM. V was cut by 7 bases and J by 0 bases, with 10 bases left in between. The CDR3 has 14 amino acids. DNA of the CDR3: TGTGCCAGCACAACGTCTGACTCTGGAAACACCATATATTTT. Translating gives CASTTSDSGNTIYF.

This clonotype appeared many times. The V gene is TRBV7-9, the J gene TRBJ2-5; D remains ambiguous. The CDR3 has 11 amino acids. The V end was cut by 2 bases, the J end by 5 bases, with 3 bases between. CDR1 and CDR2 from the germline V gene are SEHNR and FQNEAQ (reference sequence). CDR3 protein: CASSLPETQYF. The CDR3 nucleotides are TGTGCCAGCAGCTTACCCGAGACCCAGTACTTC.

In its sample, this clonotype was seen a few times. V and J are TRBV20-1 and TRBJ1-1, with D possibly matching TRBD1 (6 bases). Trimming took off 7 bases at V and 5 bases at J, with 14 bases between the two ends. This CDR3 contains 12 residues. In germline, CDR1 is DFQATT, CDR2 SNEGSKA (reference sequence). As DNA, the CDR3 is TGCAGTGGCAGGCAGGGGATGACTGAAGCTTTCTTT. Amino acid sequence: CSGRQGMTEAFF.

In this sample, this clonotype turned up many times. This chain uses TRBV14 with TRBJ1-1, with TRBD1 as a possible D gene (5 bases). V lost 1 base, J lost 7 bases, and 10 bases lay in between. CDR3 length: 13 amino acids. Looked up from germline, CDR1 is SGHDN and CDR2 is FVKESK. CDR3 sequence: CASSQAVRGEAFF. The DNA for the CDR3 is TGTGCCAGCAGCCAAGCGGTTAGGGGTGAAGCTTTCTTT.

The rearrangement joins TRBV30 to TRBJ1-5; D not resolved. This CDR3 region has 15 residues. V lost 1 base and J 4 bases, leaving 14 bases between the germline ends. Germline values: CDR1 GTSNPN, CDR2 SVGIG (reference sequence). The CDR3 DNA follows: TGTGCCTGGAGTGCCGACCGGGCAGAGAATCAGCCCCAGCATTTT. This gives the protein CAWSADRAENQPQHF.

At least ten counts were recorded for this clonotype. The J gene is TRBJ2-1, the V gene TRBV5-1, with a weak D call TRBD1 (5 bases). Trimming left V 0 bases short and J 6 bases short, with 16 bases between. The CDR3 loop spans 16 amino acids. CDR1 SGHRS and CDR2 YFSETQ come from the germline V gene. The CDR3 nucleotides read TGCGCCAGCAGCTTGGCCGCGGCAGGGAAAGGCAATGAGCAGTTCTTC. This codes for CASSLAAAGKGNEQFF.

This clonotype came up many times. This chain joins TRBV5-5 and TRBJ2-1, with D possibly matching TRBD2 (6 bases). The CDR3 is made up of 15 amino acids. The germline V gene encodes CDR1 SGHKS and CDR2 YYEKEE (reference sequence). V gave up 2 bases and J gave up 6 bases, with 15 bases separating them. The CDR3 bases are TGTGCCAGCAGCTTCGGGAGCCATACCGTCAATGAGCAGTTCTTC. It encodes CASSFGSHTVNEQFF.